This T cell receptor (beta chain) appears in the sequencing data of a study of blood T cell repertoires in COVID-19. At the level of the study: PBMCs, B-cell-depleted T cells, or T cells provided the cDNA or gDNA that made up the material.

In this sample, this clone turned up once. Original data processing: Using reference gene primer amplification, nucleated cell counts were estimated. Method: immunoSEQ multiplex PCR; TCRdb's copy keeps in-frame clones and lacks some. V, J and clone size are taken as reported in that table, and D and trimming were inferred from the DNA itself. The sample has nearly 200,000 clones, approximately 80% seen once. The CDR3 sequence is 11 residues long. V lost 8 bases, J lost 8 bases, and 10 bases lay in between. In germline, CDR1 is MDHEN, CDR2 SYDVKM. The sequenced sample consisted of peripheral blood. The TCR was taken from a human donor in a cohort sampled during active COVID-19. This chain uses TRBV28 with TRBJ2-1, with a possible D match to TRBD1 (5 bases). The CDR3 DNA follows: TGTGCCAGCGGCGTGGGGCATGAGCAGTTCTTC. Translation gives CASGVGHEQFF.